The 27 T cell receptor beta chains below come from one sample, sequenced in a study of beta chain features in type 1 diabetes (dated by TCRdb to the late 2010s). The library was generated by the immunoSEQ multiplex PCR assay. The entire isolated RNA was reverse transcribed using the High Capacity cDNA Reverse Transcription Kit, and thus expressed TCRB transcripts were sequenced. TCRdb took over this immuneACCESS table, retaining in-frame rearrangements with V and J assigned. Such tables are incomplete; in checked studies, under half of the missing clones stem from an unresolved V gene, and the remainder is unexplained. Counted in this sample were 250,000 to 350,000 clones; approximately 15% of them appeared once. Of the sample, under 8.5% is held by the ten largest clones. The sample was central memory CD4+ T cells from blood. Source of these receptors: a man aged 25-45 years in good health.

This clone was seen a handful of times. The chain combines TRBV11-2 with TRBJ1-2; 10 nucleotides line up with TRBD1. The CDR3 is made up of 14 amino acids. Germline V gene lookup returns CDR1 SGHAT and CDR2 FQNNGV. Trimming removed 4 bases from V and 7 bases from J; junction bases left unmatched: 6. This CDR3 is CASSSNRDRGGYTF. The CDR3 nucleotides are TGTGCCAGCAGCTCCAACCGGGACAGGGGTGGCTACACCTTC.

The rearrangement links TRBV7-9 to TRBJ2-2; 10 nucleotides match TRBD2. This CDR3 is 17 amino acids long. Germline V gene lookup returns CDR1 SEHNR and CDR2 FQNEAQ (reference sequence). V shed 5 bases, J shed 4 bases, and the junction held 10 bases outside the gene matches. CDR3 region: CASSPRRSGGGTGELFF. CDR3 DNA sequence: TGTGCCAGCAGCCCCCGTAGAAGCGGGGGGGGCACCGGGGAGCTGTTTTTT.

The chain carries TRBV5-6 and TRBJ1-1; 8 bases map to TRBD1. Germline assignment: CDR1 SGHDT and CDR2 YYEEEE. V shed 4 bases, J shed 5 bases, and the junction held 10 bases outside the gene matches. There are 15 residues in the CDR3. The CDR3 protein is CASSPRDRPLTEAFF. DNA for the CDR3: TGTGCCAGCAGCCCCCGGGACAGGCCTCTAACTGAAGCTTTCTTT.

CDR3 sequence (DNA): TGTGCCAGCAGAGCGAAGTTTGCGGGTGAAGCTTTCTTT. It is translated as CASRAKFAGEAFF. This chain connects TRBV2 to TRBJ1-1; D ambiguous. Germline assignment: CDR1 SNHLY and CDR2 FYNNEI. Trimming shortened V by 6 bases and J by 7 bases, and 15 bases separated the two germline ends. The CDR3 spans 13 residues.

The V gene is TRBV4-3, the J gene TRBJ1-5, with D perhaps TRBD1 (6 bases). Germline lookup yields CDR1 LGHNA and CDR2 YSLEER. The CDR3 contains 16 residues. Trimming pared 3 bases from V and 6 bases from J, leaving 18 bases between. This CDR3 reads CASSQNWGQKIQPQHF. The CDR3 nucleotides are TGCGCCAGCAGCCAGAATTGGGGACAAAAGATTCAGCCCCAGCATTTT.

The table lists this clone with many counts. The V and J genes are TRBV10-3 and TRBJ2-2; D remains unclear. The CDR3 is made up of 13 amino acids. Trimming took 2 bases from V and 4 from J, leaving 5 bases between them. The germline CDR1 and CDR2 sequences are ENHRY and SYGVKD. The CDR3 coding sequence is TGTGCCATCAGTGAGCGGTCCACCGGGGAGCTGTTTTTT. Encoded protein: CAISERSTGELFF.

This clone was seen a handful of times. The chain carries TRBV29-1 and TRBJ2-1, with D perhaps TRBD2 (5 bases). The V gene lost 4 bases and the J gene lost 7 bases, with 11 bases spanning the gap. Germline CDR1 is SQVTM and CDR2 is ANQGSEA. There are 12 residues in the CDR3. The CDR3 coding sequence is TGCAGCGTTGTACGGACGGGGAATGAGCAGTTCTTC. Encoded protein: CSVVRTGNEQFF.

This clone was observed a few times. Relative to the germline gene, one junction end is altered; a read error may explain this. J is TRBJ1-3 and V is TRBV29-1; no reliable D call. The V gene's germline CDR1 is SQVTM and CDR2 ANQGSEA. The CDR3 has 14 residues. The CDR3 DNA is TGCAGCGTTCAAGACCCCTTCTCTGGAAACACCATATATTTT. Encoded protein: CSVQDPFSGNTIYF.

The rearrangement uses TRBV6-5 and TRBJ1-5; TRBD1 might be the D (5 bases). This CDR3 has 15 amino acids. Germline V gives CDR1 MNHEY, CDR2 SVGAGI. Between the trimmed V and J ends, which lost 8 bases and 9 bases, there was a span of 23 bases. CDR3 protein: CASRAGRARYGPQHF. DNA of the CDR3: TGTGCCAGCCGCGCTGGCAGGGCCCGCTACGGGCCCCAGCATTTT.

The chain carries TRBV9 and TRBJ2-7, with D perhaps given as TRBD1 or TRBD2 (5 bases each). The DNA end lines up better with TRBJ2-5; the J call may be wrong. Germline V gene sequence: CDR1 SGDLS, CDR2 YYNGEE. CDR3 length: 15 amino acids. The CDR3 protein is CASSVGRGGQETQYF. As DNA, the CDR3 is TGTGCCAGCAGCGTAGGACGTGGGGGCCAAGAGACCCAGTACTTC.

In its sample, this clone was seen a few times. A much larger clonotype is one base distant, so this may be a read error. CDR3 region: CASSLDTEAFF. The CDR3 DNA sequence: TGTGCCAGCAGCTTAGACACTGAAGCTTTCTTT. The chain uses TRBV11-1 and TRBJ1-1, with no clear D. CDR3 length: 11 residues. CDR1 and CDR2 (germline): SGHAT, FQDESV (reference sequence). V was clipped by 1 base and J by 3 bases, with 0 bases between them.

In its sample, this clone was seen a few times. The sample carries other DNA sequences with the same CDR3. The chain uses TRBV7-2 and TRBJ2-6; the match to TRBD1 covers 10 bases. Per germline, CDR1 SGHTA and CDR2 FQGNSA. The CDR3 sequence is 16 residues long. The V and J ends lost 5 bases and 2 bases, in that order; junction bases with no gene match: 3. CDR3 bases: TGTGCCAGCAGCCCGACAGGGGGCGCTGGGGCCAACGTCCTGACTTTC. Protein sequence: CASSPTGGAGANVLTF.

The CDR3 DNA follows: TGTGCCAGCCGAATCCGGGACCATCTTTACAATGAGCAGTTCTTC. The encoded protein is CASRIRDHLYNEQFF. The rearrangement uses TRBV21-1 and TRBJ2-1. TRBV21-1 has pseudogene status. The CDR3 totals 15 residues.

This clone turned up a few times. The genes are TRBV2 and TRBJ2-2; D is undetermined. Germline lookup yields CDR1 SNHLY and CDR2 FYNNEI. The V gene lost 2 bases and the J gene lost 2 bases, with 12 bases spanning the gap. This CDR3 spans 16 amino acids. In DNA form, the CDR3 reads TGTGCCAGCAGTGAATCGGGTGGCGGCAACACCGGGGAGCTGTTTTTT. As protein: CASSESGGGNTGELFF. The full variable domain, with the rest looked up from reference TRBV2 and TRBJ2-2, is EPEVTQTPSHQVTQMGQEVILRCVPISNHLYFYWYRQILGQKVEFLVSFYNNEISEKSEIFDDQFSVERPDGSNFTLKIRSTKLEDSAMYFCASSESGGGNTGELFFGEGSRLTVL.

This clone has only a few counts. The chain combines TRBV19 with TRBJ2-3; no definite D call. CDR1 and CDR2 (germline): LNHDA, SQIVND (reference sequence). The germline V and J ends were trimmed by 3 bases and 6 bases, with 13 bases remaining between them. The CDR3 runs 14 residues. CDR3 protein: CASSIGPIPDTQYF. In DNA form, the CDR3 reads TGTGCCAGTAGTATCGGGCCCATCCCCGATACGCAGTATTTT.

Many counts were recorded for this clone. The V call is TRBV10-3, the J call TRBJ2-7; TRBD1 agrees at 9 bases. The CDR3 consists of 14 residues. Looked up from germline, CDR1 is ENHRY and CDR2 is SYGVKD. V lost 5 bases, J lost 1 base, and 3 bases stayed unmatched. The CDR3 DNA reads as TGTGCCATCAGTCGGGGACAGGGATCCTACGAGCAGTACTTC. The encoded protein is CAISRGQGSYEQYF.

The chain combines TRBV11-2 with TRBJ1-1, with D uncertain. The V gene's germline CDR1 is SGHAT and CDR2 FQNNGV. Trimming removed 1 base from V and 11 bases from J, with 11 bases in between. There are 12 residues in the CDR3. As DNA, the CDR3 is TGTGCCAGCAGCTTAGGGACTATGGGGGCTTTCTTT. Residues: CASSLGTMGAFF.

This clone was detected only a few times. The J gene is TRBJ1-2, the V gene TRBV4-2, with 9 positions matching TRBD1. This CDR3 is built from 15 residues. Germline-derived CDR1 and CDR2 are LGHNA and YNFKEQ. J was trimmed by 2 bases and V by 0 bases; bases with no gene match: 1. The CDR3 DNA reads TGTGCCAGCAGCCAAGACGGACAGGGGAACTATGGCTACACCTTC. Its translation: CASSQDGQGNYGYTF.

This clone turned up a few times. This chain connects TRBV19 to TRBJ2-3; 9 positions agree with TRBD1. CDR1 LNHDA and CDR2 SQIVND come from the germline V gene (reference sequence). The ends lost 6 bases at V and 8 bases at J; junction bases unmatched: 9. The CDR3 runs to 14 residues. The CDR3 DNA reads as TGTGCCAGTAGCTCGGCGGGACAGGGAGGTACGCAGTATTTT. Translated: CASSSAGQGGTQYF.

CDR3 region: CASSQNSLRDTIYF. The CDR3 nucleotides are TGCGCCAGCAGCCAGAACAGTCTTCGGGACACCATATATTTT. The V call is TRBV4-3, the J call TRBJ1-3; D is undetermined. The germline V gene encodes CDR1 LGHNA and CDR2 YSLEER. Trimming removed 3 bases at V and 8 bases at J, with 14 bases between. The CDR3 totals 14 residues.

This clone came up a few times. V gene TRBV5-4 combines with J gene TRBJ2-4; D is unresolved. This CDR3 has 14 residues. The germline CDR1 and CDR2 sequences are SGHNT and YYREEE (reference sequence). V dropped 4 bases and J dropped 4 bases, with 12 bases sitting between them. CDR3 in amino acids: CASSQIGSKNIQYF. Here the CDR3 DNA reads TGTGCCAGCAGCCAAATCGGTAGTAAAAACATTCAGTACTTC.

This clone has at least ten counts. The chain has TRBV11-2 and TRBJ2-1; 10 positions match TRBD2. J lost 4 bases, V lost 2 bases, and 11 bases had no gene match. The CDR3 contains 18 residues. CDR1 and CDR2 from the germline V gene are SGHAT and FQNNGV. The chain's CDR3 is CASSLILSGGPGYNEQFF. CDR3 nucleotides: TGTGCCAGCAGCTTAATTCTTAGCGGGGGGCCGGGGTACAATGAGCAGTTCTTC.

This sequence joins TRBV5-6 and TRBJ2-1; D not resolved. Trimming left V 2 bases short and J 5 bases short, with 17 bases between. The CDR3 totals 16 residues. Per the germline V gene, CDR1 is SGHDT and CDR2 is YYEEEE. This CDR3 is CASSFGSSKRDNEQFF. DNA of the CDR3: TGTGCCAGCAGCTTCGGGTCGTCGAAAAGGGACAATGAGCAGTTCTTC.

The J gene is TRBJ2-2, the V gene TRBV5-1; the match to TRBD1 covers 7 bases. Germline V gene sequence: CDR1 SGHRS, CDR2 YFSETQ. V lost 3 bases and J lost 5; bases outside the gene matches: 10. The CDR3 contains 16 residues. Written as DNA, the CDR3 is TGCGCCAGCAGCTCCCAGCCCCAACAGGGGACCGGGGAGCTGTTTTTT. Its protein product is CASSSQPQQGTGELFF.

The table lists this clone with a few counts. The sample contains more than one DNA sequence encoding this CDR3. The chain links TRBV18 to TRBJ2-1; D perhaps matches TRBD1 (5 bases). Trimming left V 0 bases short and J 2 bases short, with 8 bases between. The CDR3 has 15 amino acids. Germline V gene lookup returns CDR1 KGHSH and CDR2 LQKENI. The CDR3 is CASSPPRTTYNEQFF. CDR3 in DNA: TGTGCCAGCTCACCACCAAGGACAACCTACAATGAGCAGTTCTTC.

The chain employs TRBV5-1 and TRBJ1-1; D is unresolved. The CDR3 contains 14 residues. V lost 4 bases to trimming and J lost 5 bases, with 15 bases between them. CDR1 is SGHRS, CDR2 YFSETQ, per germline. The CDR3 loop is CASSLGNRVTEAFF. In nucleotides, the CDR3 is TGCGCCAGCAGCCTTGGGAATCGGGTGACTGAAGCTTTCTTT.

On this clone: Within the sample, other DNA sequences also encode this same CDR3. V is TRBV11-3 and J is TRBJ2-1, with 8 bases identical to TRBD2. Germline assignment: CDR1 SGHNT and CDR2 YENEEA. V was pared by 5 bases and J by 6 bases, with 3 bases of the junction left unmatched. CDR3 length: 13 amino acids. The CDR3 DNA reads as TGTGCCAGCAGCCGGGGGGGGCGCAATGAGCAGTTCTTC. Protein sequence: CASSRGGRNEQFF.